The clone carrying this TCR beta chain was counted ten times or more. Its target is unknown. The germline gives CDR1 DFQATT, CDR2 SNEGSKA (reference sequence). This CDR3 has 15 amino acids. The V end was cut by 3 bases, the J end by 1 base, with 12 bases between. This record belongs to a study of T cells after yellow fever vaccination. Broader study findings: In post-booster samples, most primary-vaccination clones reappeared (about 95% CD4, 70% to 90% CD8).

Template-switching 5'RACE yielded the TCR cDNA; a universal primer site and UMIs were added in the process. One entry per CDR3 protein, called by TCRdb with MiXCR from the 5' RACE reads. The sample lists about 69,000 distinct CDR3 sequences, 4.5% to 7.5% seen once, with roughly 2% in the top ten. This TCR derives from a man younger than 35 who received the YFV17D yellow fever vaccine. The chain has TRBV20-1 and TRBJ2-2; no definite D call. This sample comprised CD4+ T cells sorted from PBMCs, obtained around 14 days after the first yellow fever vaccination. DNA of the CDR3: TGCAGTGCTAGTCCGAAACGACTGAACACCGGGGAGCTGTTTTTT. It is translated as CSASPKRLNTGELFF.